This record concerns one T cell receptor (beta chain) sequence. It has no known antigen specificity. Base qualities are not recorded, but no much larger clone differs from it by a single base. These data belong to a study of cytomegalovirus exposure and HLA in healthy donors (dated 2017 in TCRdb). Study-level background: An earlier analysis of some 550 of the donors reported about 250 Gb of sequence data and roughly 100 million unique TCR beta sequences from around 200 million T cells. A later genetic analysis used genome-wide SNP genotypes for 398 of the 666 donors, treating that subset as a discovery cohort. The study aimed to test whether signatures of past pathogen exposure could be identified by cataloging public T cell receptors. An early release covering about 600 HLA-typed donors comprised approximately 300 gigabases of sequencing data and approximately 80 million unique TCR sequences. Of the roughly 400 genotyped donors, about 80% fell in the genetic ancestry cluster associated with self-reported Caucasian donors. All discovery cohort repertoires had been generated using a single sequencing platform. Roughly five DR-DQ haplotypes were treated as single units for association and clustering because of strong linkage in the cohort. The later analysis used no new phenotypic data to find candidate immune exposures, relying instead on TCR beta sequences and their occurrence across donors. Besides the first cohort of around 670 subjects, a separate validation cohort made up of 90 to 150 different subjects was used. An earlier analysis of approximately 640 of the donors applied high-throughput TCR beta sequencing to assess whether each TCR beta V gene segment acted as functional or pseudogenic. To study patterns of TCR occurrence, a later analysis re-analyzed previously published TCR beta repertoires from 550 to 800 donors and added high-resolution HLA genotyping. HLA typing covered class I and class II loci at four-digit resolution. Donor age, sex, ethnicity and CMV serostatus were collected together with the repertoire data. Across 300 to 500 genotyped donors of the cohort, an average of about 240,000 unique TCR beta nucleotide sequences per donor were sequenced, and roughly a sixth of those sequences were non-productive. Typing coverage varied by locus: 629-630 donors for A, B, C, DRB1 and DQB1; 522 for DQA1; around 570 for DPA1; roughly 450 for DPB1. The T cell repertoires of 666 subjects were profiled by immunosequencing and related to cytomegalovirus serostatus. To predict cytomegalovirus infection status, the study combined high-throughput TCR immunosequencing, statistical association of individual TCRs with disease status, and machine learning.

Overall results and qualifications from the work: Specific HLA alleles were associated with 18,000 or so TCR beta sequences at a false discovery rate of 0.05 in a later analysis. V-gene and J-gene trimming of TCR beta chains was associated with a missense DCLRE1C variant in a later genetic analysis, and the association was replicated in an independent cohort. This cohort had only TCR beta chains sequenced, and the lack of alpha or paired-chain data limited which features could be detected. Seventeen rarely observed V segments, including chromosome 9 orphons, were excluded from the earlier analysis of a few hundred of the donors because counts were too low. In a later analysis, several top co-occurrence clusters were reported to appear linked to parvovirus B19, influenza, CMV and Epstein-Barr virus. A later analysis found that most CMV-associated TCR beta chains appeared HLA-restricted, with HLA associations seemingly driven largely by CMV exposure. CMV serostatus was the only immune exposure information available for the cohort. In a later analysis, HLA-associated TCR beta chains were found to be more clonally expanded and to have lower generation probabilities than equally common non-associated chains. Across donors, most TCR sequences were observed very rarely, whereas some public TCRs were present in many individuals. A further reported finding was that TCR beta sequences accurately predicted the HLA-A and HLA-B alleles for most subjects in the first cohort. Because some donors lacked HLA typing at each locus, the association tests relied only on the typed subset. The classifier was reported to diagnose cytomegalovirus status with high specificity and sensitivity in both the original cohort and the validation cohort. According to a later genetic analysis, donors in an Asian-associated ancestry cluster had fewer N-insertions in productive TCRs than the approximately 710-donor mean. When HLA alleles, especially DR and DQ, strongly co-occurred, TCR associations were difficult to assign to individual alleles. Sequencing depth was assumed to be roughly uniform across donors in the presence/absence analyses, though that assumption may not hold. Some IMGT-functional V segments, including TRBV6-2 and TRBV6-3, could not be distinguished by the 87-base-pair reads and were therefore excluded. In vitro tests confirmed that a few of the cytomegalovirus-associated TCR beta chains recognize cytomegalovirus antigens. Linkage disequilibrium might explain the correlated functional status among segregating V segments, but an unknown experimental factor could not be excluded. In the study, about 150 TCR beta chains were listed as associated with cytomegalovirus. The authors suggested that the approach could potentially be extended to other disease states and immunological phenotypes. An earlier analysis of approximately 570 of the donors showed that most TCR beta V segments appeared in productive rearrangements either about 87% or about 30% of the time, which broadly matched IMGT annotations. A cluster of highly shared sequence variants was judged likely to represent a technical artifact of the sequencing pipeline. In a later analysis, the rate of TCR association differed among HLA loci, with DRB1 alleles having the most associated TCRs and HLA-C alleles having the fewest.

Per the germline V gene (reference sequence), SEHNR is the CDR1 and FQNEAQ is the CDR2. The CDR3 has 13 amino acids, counting the end cysteine and phenylalanine. The DNA shown is the 39-base CDR3, in frame from base 1. V sheds 2 bases and J sheds 1 base, leaving 6 bases between their ends. The library was prepared using the immunoSEQ multiplex PCR assay. For the multiplex PCR, a mixture combining 60 forward primers for TCR Vbeta segments and 13 reverse primers for TCR Jbeta segments was used. The CDR3 region of rearranged TCR beta genes was amplified from genomic DNA by a multiplex PCR assay. The Illumina HiSeq System was used to sequence the amplified TCR beta libraries as 87-base-pair reads. Concerning the study's data processing: In a later analysis, tens of millions of unique TCR beta chains were counted across the 650 to 700 repertoires, and roughly 10 million of these chains were shared by at least two donors. To remove PCR and sequencing errors, raw reads were error-corrected and collapsed into unique sequences using a nearest-neighbor algorithm that merged closely related sequences. To assign V, D and J gene segments, CDR3 sequences were aligned to IMGT reference sequences. For a sequence to be retained, a match of at least six nucleotides to both a V gene segment and a J gene segment was required. A rearrangement counted as productive if the CDR3 had no stop codons and remained in frame with V and J, and every other rearrangement counted as non-productive. Following IMGT convention, CDR3 was defined as the stretch from the second conserved V-encoded cysteine up to the conserved J-encoded phenylalanine. The earlier analysis of a few hundred of the donors excluded sequences that lacked an unambiguous match to a single V gene segment. In an earlier analysis of approximately 550 of the donors, V segments were called functional above 56.7% productive rearrangements and were called segregating when the between-donor standard deviation exceeded 5%. A statistical classification framework was built for diagnosing cytomegalovirus status from the catalog of TCR beta chain sequences. V and J gene assignment, in a later analysis, came from comparing TCR nucleotide sequences with IMGT/GENE-DB human TR gene sequences. Using the TCRdist pipeline, a later analysis assigned CDR3 sequences along with most-parsimonious VDJ recombination scenarios. In a later analysis, each TCR beta chain was defined by its CDR3 amino acid sequence together with its V-gene family, and reads without a unique V-gene family were excluded. To address suspected cross-contamination and a sequencing artifact, a later analysis removed 592 highly shared, low-generation-probability nucleotide sequences. For each public chain, a later analysis derived a clonal expansion index from normalized ranks of inferred template counts within each repertoire. In a later analysis, generation probabilities were computed with a VDJ recombination model fitted to out-of-frame rearrangements, and the resulting probabilities were checked against IGoR. A later analysis scored TCR-TCR, TCR-HLA and TCR-CMV co-occurrence with hypergeometric tests, applying a repertoire-size bias correction to TCR pairs. False discovery rates were estimated in a later analysis by permuting HLA or CMV assignments 20 times. In a later analysis, co-occurring TCRs were grouped using DBSCAN, and TCRdist sequence similarity was added for clustering within HLA-allele-positive subsets. Repertoires with fewer than 30,000 or more than 120,000 public chains, plus five repertoires with anomalous nucleotide sharing, were excluded from co-occurrence clustering. TCRdb holds this immuneACCESS table with in-frame rearrangements only. Some clones are missing; in checked studies, unresolved V genes explain under half, and the rest has no known cause. V, J and clone size are taken as reported in that table, and D and trimming were inferred from the DNA itself. The sample includes about 140,000 clones, with roughly 80% observed a single time. About 1.2% of the sample belongs to the ten largest clones.

The cohort consisted of some 730 healthy bone marrow donors. All cohort members were sampled while nominally healthy, although unrecorded immune exposures were likely present. The donor was CMV seronegative and belonged to the group of around 400 seronegative cohort members. A peripheral blood sample was provided by each donor, and peripheral blood mononuclear cells were used for TCR beta sequencing. Genomic DNA extraction from the blood cell samples was performed with the Qiagen DNeasy Blood Extraction Kit. Sequenced: PBMCs. The V and J segments used are TRBV7-9 and TRBJ2-7; the D gene identity is not certain. This clonotype was sampled from a female donor in good health and CMV-seronegative. The DNA reads TGTGCCAGCAGCTTATCCGGGTCCTACGAGCAGTACTTC. This codes for CASSLSGSYEQYF.